The 19 T cell receptor beta chains in this list originate from one sample, sequenced in a study of regulatory T cells in long-lasting Graves disease. Time point here: newly diagnosed GD, antithyroid drugs for less than 3 months. Construction of the TCR library relied on RNA isolated from PBMCs. Arm-PCR of CDR3 regions and iRepertoire HTBI primers were the basis on which TCR beta libraries were built. MiXCR, run by TCRdb on the multiplex PCR reads, gives a single entry per CDR3 protein. The data contain 300,000 to 400,000 distinct CDR3 sequences, over 15% of them singletons. Another study also made use of these data, one on T cells in Graves' hyperthyroidism and ophthalmopathy.

The material sequenced was peripheral blood mononuclear cells (PBMCs), taken at new diagnosis, from a patient treated with antithyroid drugs. The receptors were sampled from a man aged 40-49 years with Graves disease.

In this sample, this clonotype turned up many times. The junction shows a germline mismatch at one end, possibly a read error. The chain couples TRBV5-1 to TRBJ2-3; D not certain. CDR3 size: 13 residues. Germline CDR1 and CDR2: SGHRS and YFSETQ. CDR3 loop: CASSLGLTDTQYF. The CDR3 DNA is TGTGCCAGCAGCTTAGGTCTGACAGATACGCAGTATTTT.

This clonotype was detected ten times or more. This chain's CDR3 is CASSPRRGAYEQYF. The DNA of the CDR3 is TGTGCCAGCAGCCCCAGGCGTGGGGCCTACGAGCAGTACTTC. The chain is built from TRBV7-3 and TRBJ2-7; D not resolved. V lost 5 bases and J 2 bases, leaving 13 bases between the germline ends. CDR1 is SGHTA, CDR2 FQGTGA, per germline. The CDR3 runs 14 residues.

This clonotype was counted between two and nine times. The gene calls are TRBV29-1 and TRBJ1-3, with 7 positions matching TRBD1. The V and J ends lost 6 bases and 3 bases, in that order; junction bases with no gene match: 8. CDR1 is SQVTM and CDR2 is ANQGSEA in the germline V gene. This CDR3 region has 14 residues. The CDR3 loop is CSVRKGAFGNTIYF. The CDR3 nucleotides are TGCAGCGTCCGGAAGGGGGCCTTTGGAAACACCATATATTTT.

This clonotype has a count of ten or more. The V gene is TRBV25-1, the J gene TRBJ2-3; D not certain. Germline V lookup: CDR1 MGHDK, CDR2 SYGVNS. The CDR3 is 17 amino acids. The V end was cut by 2 bases, the J end by 3 bases, with 18 bases between. The CDR3 DNA reads as TGTGCCAGCAGTGAAACGCTCAGCGCCCACCCAACAGATACGCAGTATTTT. This translates into CASSETLSAHPTDTQYF.

This clonotype was observed many times. The chain couples TRBV18 to TRBJ2-5; TRBD2 agrees at 7 bases. Germline assignment: CDR1 KGHSH and CDR2 LQKENI. The ends lost 5 bases at V and 5 bases at J; junction bases unmatched: 14. There are 16 residues in the CDR3. The CDR3 protein is CASSARTRGDGETQYF. The CDR3 DNA sequence: TGTGCCAGCTCAGCCCGGACTAGGGGCGACGGGGAGACCCAGTACTTC.

This clonotype was recorded once. V usage is TRBV2 and J usage is TRBJ1-2; D is uncertain. Between the trimmed V and J ends, which lost 7 bases and 3 bases, there was a span of 6 bases. The CDR3 extends over 11 amino acids. Germline-derived CDR1 and CDR2 are SNHLY and FYNNEI. The CDR3 here is CASKPDYGYTF. CDR3 in DNA: TGTGCCAGCAAACCCGACTATGGCTACACCTTC.

With respect to this clonotype: This may be a read error, as it is one base from a much larger clone. The CDR3 is CASSVLTSGGCYEQYF. The CDR3 nucleotides read TGTGCCAGCAGCGTATTGACTAGCGGGGGATGCTACGAGCAGTACTTC. The genes are TRBV11-2 and TRBJ2-7; 12 bases are a match to TRBD2. With V trimmed by 5 bases and J by 3 bases, 8 bases remained unmatched. The CDR3 length is 16 residues. Per germline, CDR1 SGHAT and CDR2 FQNNGV.

This clonotype occurred many times. This chain links TRBV18 with TRBJ2-3; 8 bases are shared with TRBD1. The CDR3 runs 14 residues. Germline V gene sequence: CDR1 KGHSH, CDR2 LQKENI. With V trimmed by 6 bases and J by 11 bases, 13 bases remained unmatched. The CDR3 DNA reads TGTGCCAGCTCGGCGGGACAGGCTGGGCGAGGGCAGTATTTT. This codes for CASSAGQAGRGQYF.

Worth noting for this clonotype: A read error may be the cause here, since a much bigger clone is one base away. This chain joins TRBV27 and TRBJ2-3; no clear D. The CDR3 spans 14 residues. CDR1 is MNHEY and CDR2 is SMNVEV in the germline V gene (reference sequence). CDR3 region: CASSLKRPPDTRYF. The CDR3 coding sequence is TGTGCCAGCAGTTTAAAACGACCCCCAGATACGCGGTATTTT.

This clonotype was seen repeatedly, ten times or more. The chain couples TRBV5-1 to TRBJ1-1; tentative D call: TRBD1 (5 bases). The CDR3 is 15 amino acids. CDR1 is SGHRS, CDR2 YFSETQ, per germline. V lost 0 bases and J 0 bases, leaving 9 bases between the germline ends. CDR3 sequence: CASSLGGWVNTEAFF. CDR3 bases: TGCGCCAGCAGCTTGGGGGGCTGGGTGAACACTGAAGCTTTCTTT. The full variable domain, its missing parts supplied by reference TRBV5-1 and TRBJ1-1, is KAGVTQTPRYLIKTRGQQVTLSCSPISGHRSVSWYQQTPGQGLQFLFEYFSETQRNKGNFPGRFSGRQFSNSRSEMNVSTLELGDSALYLCASSLGGWVNTEAFFGQGTRLTVV.

This clonotype was seen ten or more times. The chain recombines TRBV28 with TRBJ1-6, with D unclear. The germline V and J ends were trimmed by 7 bases and 10 bases, with 20 bases remaining between them. Germline V CDR1 and CDR2: MDHEN, SYDVKM. The CDR3 is made up of 15 amino acids. The CDR3 loop reads CASMSPPDGGSPLHF. CDR3 nucleotide sequence: TGTGCCAGCATGTCCCCGCCCGACGGCGGCTCACCCCTCCACTTT.

This clonotype was recorded many times. J is TRBJ1-2 and V is TRBV12-3 or TRBV12-4; D not resolved. V was shortened by 3 bases and J by 8 bases, with 16 bases between the two germline ends. The CDR3 is made up of 14 amino acids. In nucleotides, the CDR3 is TGTGCCAGCAGTTTCTACACGGAGCCGGACGGCTACACCTTC. Translation gives CASSFYTEPDGYTF.

Only a few counts were recorded for this clonotype. A much larger clone differs from this one at a single base, so this may be a read error. V and J are TRBV11-3 and TRBJ1-3; maybe TRBD1 (6 bases). CDR1 and CDR2 (germline): SGHNT, YENEEA. The CDR3 is 16 residues long. The CDR3 DNA follows: TGTGCCAGCAGCTTAGTAGGAGGGACACCTGGAAGCACCATATATTTT. It yields the protein CASSLVGGTPGSTIYF.

The chain links TRBV5-4 to TRBJ2-7; possible D gene TRBD1, 6 bases. Trimming stripped 4 bases from V and 0 bases from J, with 17 bases between. This CDR3 region has 16 residues. Per germline, CDR1 SGHNT and CDR2 YYREEE (reference sequence). DNA for the CDR3: TGTGCCAGCAGCGGAGACCCCCAGGGGAACTCCTACGAGCAGTACTTC. The encoded protein is CASSGDPQGNSYEQYF.

CDR3: CASSFAYRANTEAFF. As DNA, the CDR3 is TGTGCCAGCAGCTTCGCCTACCGGGCCAACACTGAAGCTTTCTTT. The J gene is TRBJ1-1, the V gene TRBV7-9; D ambiguous. The CDR3 length is 15 residues. Per germline, CDR1 SEHNR and CDR2 FQNEAQ (reference sequence). V was cut by 3 bases and J by 2 bases, with 13 bases left in between.

This clonotype has only a few counts. This chain links TRBV10-1 with TRBJ2-3; 7 bases are shared with TRBD2. Looked up from germline, CDR1 is WNHNN and CDR2 is SYGVQD (reference sequence). This CDR3 contains 15 residues. J was trimmed by 2 bases and V by 4 bases; bases with no gene match: 6. The CDR3 DNA is TGCGCCAGCAGTGCCCGAGCGGGGACCACAGATACGCAGTATTTT. Amino acid sequence: CASSARAGTTDTQYF.

To note about this clonotype: This likely came from a read error, as a far larger clone is one base away. The gene calls are TRBV7-2 and TRBJ2-1; D is uncertain. The DNA matches TRBJ2-3 better at its end, which makes the J call doubtful. The length of the CDR3 is 14 residues. From germline, CDR1 is SGHTA and CDR2 FQGNSA. The CDR3 loop is CASSLILGMGTQYF. The CDR3 DNA reads TGTGCCAGCAGCTTAATATTGGGGATGGGTACGCAGTATTTT.

This clonotype was counted at least ten times. The rearrangement links TRBV18 to TRBJ2-3; the D gene could be TRBD1 or TRBD2 (5 bases each). The CDR3 sequence is 14 residues long. V gave up 3 bases and J gave up 2 bases, with 9 bases separating them. Germline V lookup: CDR1 KGHSH, CDR2 LQKENI. Here the CDR3 reads CASSPLGDTDTQYF. The CDR3 nucleotides read TGTGCCAGCTCACCGTTGGGGGACACAGATACGCAGTATTTT. The full variable domain, completed using reference TRBV18 and TRBJ2-3, is NAGVMQNPRHLVRRRGQEARLRCSPMKGHSHVYWYRQLPEEGLKFMVYLQKENIIDESGMPKERFSAEFPKEGPSILRIQQVVRGDSAAYFCASSPLGDTDTQYFGPGTRLTVL.

This clonotype occurred many times. V usage is TRBV12-3 or TRBV12-4 and J usage is TRBJ2-3; D possibly corresponds to TRBD2 (5 bases). CDR3 length: 17 amino acids. Trimming left V 5 bases short and J 0 bases short, with 18 bases between. The CDR3, as DNA: TGTGCCAGCAGTAAAAGGGTTTCGACTACCAGCACAGATACGCAGTATTTT. Translated: CASSKRVSTTSTDTQYF.